This TCR beta chain was obtained from a study of CD8+ T cells in alopecia areata. Whole-study results and caveats: Many expanded lesional clones remained in scalp and blood on tofacitinib.

RNA extraction and reverse transcription yielded cDNA as sequencing template. The data were produced by immunoSEQ multiplex PCR, yet TCRdb's version contains in-frame clones alone and is incomplete. Altogether fewer than 250,000 clones are present, 60% to 70% being singletons, with the ten largest covering over 0.55%. Between the trimmed V and J ends, which lost 4 bases and 4 bases, there was a span of 6 bases. CDR3 size: 12 residues. The germline gives CDR1 SGHTA, CDR2 FQGNSA. A word on this clone: Its target is not known.

Treatment described: oral pan-JAK inhibitor, 5-10 mg twice daily. V gene TRBV7-2 combines with J gene TRBJ2-3, with D hard to call. The starting material was CD4+ T cells sorted from blood, obtained at week 4, from a patient treated with tofacitinib. This receptor was taken from a human donor with alopecia areata. CDR3 residues: CASSSQSDTQYF. CDR3 DNA sequence: TGTGCCAGCAGCTCCCAGTCAGATACGCAGTATTTT.